This T cell receptor (beta chain) is from a study of blood T cell repertoires in COVID-19. Study-wide background: Both acute and convalescent COVID-19 samples were obtained from the United States, Italy and Spain.

This clone occurred a few times. Produced via immunoSEQ multiplex PCR; TCRdb's table is partial and in-frame only. The data contain under 120,000 clones, 85% to 90% of them singletons. The V and J ends lost 4 bases and 6 bases, in that order; junction bases with no gene match: 11. CDR1 SGHKS and CDR2 YYEKEE come from the germline V gene (reference sequence). The CDR3 length is 16 residues. The TCR was taken from a woman older than 75 with acute or convalescent COVID-19. This sequence joins TRBV5-5 and TRBJ2-1, with TRBD2 identical over 9 bases. What was sequenced was peripheral blood. CDR3 amino acids: CASSEPIGLAINEQFF. The CDR3, as DNA: TGTGCCAGCAGCGAGCCGATCGGACTAGCGATCAATGAGCAGTTCTTC.